This T cell receptor beta chain originates from a study of prognosis after radiotherapy for stage I lung cancer. The study amplified the TCR beta CDR3 region from genomic DNA. This amplification was carried out by two rounds of multiplex PCR. First-round PCR employed TRBV- and TRBJ-specific primers for each gene. TCRdb re-derived calls from the multiplex PCR reads in MiXCR, one entry per CDR3 protein. The table has some 35,000 distinct CDR3 sequences, around 35% seen once. This clonotype was observed a handful of times. No conserved phenylalanine or tryptophan is present at the end of the CDR3, so a read error is the likely explanation. Deletions cut 4 bases from V and 2 bases from J, with 15 bases between. Germline values: CDR1 MDHEN, CDR2 SYDVKM. The CDR3 contains 16 residues.

The sample consisted of PBMCs, taken before or after stereotactic body radiation therapy (not recorded which). This chain connects TRBV28 to TRBJ1-5; D call uncertain. This receptor was obtained from a donor aged 50 or older with non-small cell lung cancer. Here the CDR3 reads CASSSQIGQGNQPQHS. In DNA form, the CDR3 reads TGTGCCAGCAGTTCCCAAATCGGGCAGGGCAATCAGCCCCAGCATTCT.